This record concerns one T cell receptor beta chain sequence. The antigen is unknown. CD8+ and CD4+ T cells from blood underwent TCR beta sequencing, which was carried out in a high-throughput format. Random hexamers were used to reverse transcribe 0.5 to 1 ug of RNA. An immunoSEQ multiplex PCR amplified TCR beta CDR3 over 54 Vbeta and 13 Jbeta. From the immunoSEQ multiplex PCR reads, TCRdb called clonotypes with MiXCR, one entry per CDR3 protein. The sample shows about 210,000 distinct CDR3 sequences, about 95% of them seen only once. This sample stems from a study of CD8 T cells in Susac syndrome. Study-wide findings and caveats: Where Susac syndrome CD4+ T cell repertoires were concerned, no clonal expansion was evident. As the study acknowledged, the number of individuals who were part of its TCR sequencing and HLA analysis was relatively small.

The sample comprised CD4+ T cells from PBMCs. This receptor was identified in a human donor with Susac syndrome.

CDR3 amino acids: CASSPLGGRQETQYF. DNA of the CDR3: TGTGCCAGCAGCCCCCTAGGGGGGCGACAAGAGACCCAGTACTTC. V and J are TRBV7-6 and TRBJ2-5; D may correspond to TRBD1 or TRBD2 (6 bases each). The ends were cut back, 5 bases at V and 2 bases at J, with 15 bases in the middle. CDR3 size: 15 residues. The V gene's germline CDR1 is SGHVS and CDR2 FNYEAQ.